Listed below are T cell receptor beta chains from one sample, sequenced in a study of OX40 agonist ivuxolimab in advanced cancers. The method was immunoSEQ multiplex PCR; TCRdb's version includes in-frame clones alone and lacks a portion of them. The table includes about 83,000 clones, about 86% detected once. The input for sequencing was CD4+ or CD8+ T cells sorted from blood, taken in a trial of the OX40 agonist ivuxolimab. All receptors derive from an adult with an advanced solid tumor such as melanoma, head and neck, liver or kidney cancer. Each CDR3 is given with its conserved first and last residue. The order of the fields is V gene, D gene, clone size, J gene, CDR3 protein, CDR3 DNA. A D gene is named only where the DNA matches it firmly. Clone sizes are given selectively: once, few, many, or a class where the clone is expanded.

TRBV7-9,TRBD2,.,TRBJ2-5,CASSLDWGSGVEETQYF,TGTGCCAGCAGCTTGGACTGGGGTAGCGGGGTCGAAGAGACCCAGTACTTC
TRBV28,.,.,TRBJ2-5,CASSLSLAQETQYF,TGTGCCAGCAGTTTATCTCTAGCGCAAGAGACCCAGTACTTC
TRBV11-3,.,.,TRBJ2-2,CASSLIGRELFF,TGTGCCAGCAGCTTAATAGGCCGGGAGCTGTTTTTT
TRBV7-3,.,.,TRBJ1-5,CASSLLAGGNQPQHF,TGTGCCAGCAGCTTACTGGCAGGGGGCAATCAGCCCCAGCATTTT
TRBV19,TRBD1,few,TRBJ1-5,CASSIGRTGPNQPQHF,TGTGCCAGTAGTATAGGGAGGACAGGGCCCAATCAGCCCCAGCATTTT
TRBV6-5,TRBD1,.,TRBJ1-2,CASRRDRGNYGYTF,TGTGCCAGCAGGAGGGACAGGGGGAACTATGGCTACACCTTC
TRBV19,TRBD1,.,TRBJ2-3,CASSTNRGADTQYF,TGTGCCAGTAGTACAAACAGGGGGGCAGATACGCAGTATTTT
TRBV11-2,.,.,TRBJ1-1,CASSLSEDTEAFF,TGTGCCAGCAGTCTCAGTGAGGACACTGAAGCTTTCTTT
TRBV5-1,.,.,TRBJ2-7,CASSSGIGQYF,TGCGCCAGCAGCTCAGGGATCGGGCAGTACTTC
TRBV6-6,.,.,TRBJ1-1,CASSSQGFRVAFF,TGTGCCAGCAGTTCCCAGGGGTTTAGGGTAGCTTTCTTT
TRBV4-2,TRBD1,.,TRBJ1-4,CASSQTGTNEKLFF,TGTGCCAGCAGCCAGACAGGGACTAATGAAAAACTGTTTTTT
TRBV7-9,TRBD2,.,TRBJ2-3,CASSLGGGGGQTDTQYF,TGTGCCAGCAGCTTAGGTGGCGGGGGGGGCCAAACAGATACGCAGTATTTT
TRBV15,.,few,TRBJ1-2,CATSALRGDHYGYTF,TGTGCCACCAGCGCCCTCAGGGGCGACCATTATGGCTACACCTTC
TRBV7-2,.,.,TRBJ2-3,CASSHSGTVTRGTQYF,TGTGCCAGCAGCCATTCCGGGACCGTCACCAGGGGTACGCAGTATTTT
TRBV10-3,TRBD2,.,TRBJ2-7,CAISESGTSGGRSYEQYF,TGTGCCATCAGTGAGTCCGGGACTAGCGGGGGCCGCTCCTACGAGCAGTACTTC
TRBV2,TRBD2,.,TRBJ2-7,CAIQTSGSSYEQYF,TGTGCCATCCAGACTAGCGGGTCGTCCTACGAGCAGTACTTC
TRBV4-1,TRBD1,.,TRBJ1-3,CASSFQGASGNTIYF,TGCGCCAGCAGCTTTCAGGGGGCGTCTGGAAACACCATATATTTT
TRBV5-6,.,.,TRBJ2-7,CASTPFRDSYEQYF,TGTGCCAGCACTCCCTTCAGGGACTCCTACGAGCAGTACTTC
TRBV5-1,.,.,TRBJ1-2,CASSLDSFYGYTF,TGCGCCAGCAGCTTGGACAGCTTCTATGGCTACACCTTC
TRBV12-5,.,.,TRBJ1-4,CASGSIAGTDRGNEKLFF,TGTGCTAGTGGTTCTATCGCCGGGACGGACAGAGGCAATGAAAAACTGTTTTTT
TRBV9,.,.,TRBJ2-2,CASSASIRVDTGELFF,TGTGCCAGCAGCGCGAGTATACGGGTCGACACCGGGGAGCTGTTTTTT
TRBV6-1,.,.,TRBJ2-3,CASSVAWSTDTQYF,TGTGCCAGCAGTGTGGCCTGGAGCACAGATACGCAGTATTTT
TRBV30,.,.,TRBJ1-2,CAWSHSTGWGYTF,TGTGCCTGGAGTCATAGTACAGGATGGGGCTACACCTTC
TRBV15,TRBD1,.,TRBJ1-5,CATSRHIDRDPRPQHF,TGTGCCACCAGCAGGCACATTGACAGGGATCCCCGGCCCCAGCATTTT
TRBV28,TRBD1,.,TRBJ1-2,CASQPDRGVGWNYGYTF,TGTGCCAGTCAACCTGACAGGGGGGTCGGTTGGAACTATGGCTACACCTTC
TRBV5-4,TRBD1,.,TRBJ2-7,CASSHRDRSSYEQYF,TGTGCCAGCAGCCACCGGGACAGGAGCTCCTACGAGCAGTACTTC
TRBV15,TRBD1,.,TRBJ1-5,CATSTINDRVGSNQPQHF,TGTGCCACCTCCACGATAAACGACAGGGTTGGCAGCAATCAGCCCCAGCATTTT